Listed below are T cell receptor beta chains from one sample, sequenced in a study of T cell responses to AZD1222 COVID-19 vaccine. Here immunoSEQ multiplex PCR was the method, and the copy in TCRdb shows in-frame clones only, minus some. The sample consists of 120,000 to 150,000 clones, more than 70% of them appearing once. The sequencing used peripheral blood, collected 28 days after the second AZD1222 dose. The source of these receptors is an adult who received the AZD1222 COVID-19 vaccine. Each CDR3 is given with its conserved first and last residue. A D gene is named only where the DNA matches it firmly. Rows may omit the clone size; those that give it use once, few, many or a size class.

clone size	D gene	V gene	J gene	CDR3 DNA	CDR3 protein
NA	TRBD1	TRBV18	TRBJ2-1	TGTGCCAGCTCACCCTCGGGACAGGGGGCTGATGAGCAGTTCTTC	CASSPSGQGADEQFF
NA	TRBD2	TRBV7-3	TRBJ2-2	TGTGCCAGCAGCTTAACGGGGACTAGCGGAAACACCGGGGAGCTGTTTTTT	CASSLTGTSGNTGELFF
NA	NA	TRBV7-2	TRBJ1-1	TGTGCCAGCAGCTGGACACCACTCGACGCTGAAGCTTTCTTT	CASSWTPLDAEAFF
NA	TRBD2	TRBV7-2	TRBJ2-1	TGTGCCAGCAGCTTAGCGCCGGGACTAGCGGGCGTTGAGCAGTTCTTC	CASSLAPGLAGVEQFF
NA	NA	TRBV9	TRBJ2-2	TGTGCCAGCAGCGTCAAAACCGGGGAGCTGTTTTTT	CASSVKTGELFF
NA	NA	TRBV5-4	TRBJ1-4	TGTGCCAGCTCCAACAGCCGCGGGAATGGAAAACTGTTTTTT	CASSNSRGNGKLFF
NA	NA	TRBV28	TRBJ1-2	TGTGCCAGCAGTTCTGAGTACAAGGCCCTTTATGGCTACACCTTC	CASSSEYKALYGYTF
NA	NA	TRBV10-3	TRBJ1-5	TGTGCCACCCAGGGGTTAGGAGGCAATCAGCCCCAGCATTTT	CATQGLGGNQPQHF
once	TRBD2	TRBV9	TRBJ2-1	TGTGCCAGCAGCGGGACTAGCGAAAATGAGCAGTTCTTC	CASSGTSENEQFF
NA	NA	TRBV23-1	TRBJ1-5	TGCGCCAGCAGTCGAGTAGGACAGCCCAATCAGCCCCAGCATTTT	CASSRVGQPNQPQHF
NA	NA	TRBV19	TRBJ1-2	TGTGCCAGTAGTATACAGGGTGACTATGGCTACACCTTC	CASSIQGDYGYTF
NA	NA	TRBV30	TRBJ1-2	TGTGCCTGGAGCGGAACGGGAGACTATGGCTACACCTTC	CAWSGTGDYGYTF
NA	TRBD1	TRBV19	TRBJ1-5	TGTGCCAGTAGTACCACAGGGGGCAATCAGCCCCAGCATTTT	CASSTTGGNQPQHF
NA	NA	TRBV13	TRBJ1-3	TGTGCCAGCAGCTTAACGGCCGAGGGAAACACCATATATTTT	CASSLTAEGNTIYF
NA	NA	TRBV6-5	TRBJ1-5	TGTGCCAGCAGTTACTCGGCTTGGGGGTCGGGCCAGCCCCAGCATTTT	CASSYSAWGSGQPQHF
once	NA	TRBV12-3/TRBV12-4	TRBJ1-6	TGTGCCAGCAGCTTAAATTCACCCCTCCACTTT	CASSLNSPLHF
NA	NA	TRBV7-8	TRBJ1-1	TGTGCCAGCAGCTTCGGCAGGGAAACTGAAGCTTTCTTT	CASSFGRETEAFF
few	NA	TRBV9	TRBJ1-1	TGTGCCAGCAGCCCACAAGGGAAAGGAACTGAAGCTTTCTTT	CASSPQGKGTEAFF
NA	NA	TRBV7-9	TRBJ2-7	TGTGCCAGCAGCCTACCCGGGGGTGGGGAGCAGTACTTC	CASSLPGGGEQYF
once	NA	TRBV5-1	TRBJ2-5	TGCGCCAGCAGCTTACAAGAGACCCAGTACTTC	CASSLQETQYF
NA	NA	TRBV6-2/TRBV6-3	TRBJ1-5	TGTGCCAGCAGTTACGCCTCAATACTAAATCAGCCCCAGCATTTT	CASSYASILNQPQHF
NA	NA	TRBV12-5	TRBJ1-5	TGTGCTAGTGGTTTGGTATCAAAGGTTAGGGAGTTGGTGCCCCAGCATTTT	CASGLVSKVRELVPQHF
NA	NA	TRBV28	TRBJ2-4	TGTGCCAGCAGGCAGGGGTTAGCCAAAAACATTCAGTACTTC	CASRQGLAKNIQYF
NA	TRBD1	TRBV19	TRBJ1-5	TGTGCCAGTAGTACGACAGGGCCGTTTAGCAATCAGCCCCAGCATTTT	CASSTTGPFSNQPQHF
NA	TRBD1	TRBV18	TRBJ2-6	TGTGCCAGCTCACCTTTGACAGGGGCCTCCGGGGCCAACGTCCTGACTTTC	CASSPLTGASGANVLTF
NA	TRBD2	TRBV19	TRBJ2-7	TGTGCCAGTAGTACAGATAGCGGGAACTACGAGCAGTACTTC	CASSTDSGNYEQYF
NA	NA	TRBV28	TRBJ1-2	TGTGCCAGCAGTCCGGGACACCTTAACTATGGCTACACCTTC	CASSPGHLNYGYTF
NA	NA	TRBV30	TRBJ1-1	TGTGCCTGGAGTGTGAACACTGAAGCTTTCTTT	CAWSVNTEAFF
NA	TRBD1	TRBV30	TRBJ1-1	TGTGCCTGGGCCGGACAGGGGGCCTACACTGAAGCTTTCTTT	CAWAGQGAYTEAFF
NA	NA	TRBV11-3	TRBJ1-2	TGTGCCAGCAGCTTAGGAGGGCGCTTCGACACCTTC	CASSLGGRFDTF
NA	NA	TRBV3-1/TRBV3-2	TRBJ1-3	TGTGCCAGCAGCTCTCACAGTGACTCTGGAAACACCATATATTTT	CASSSHSDSGNTIYF
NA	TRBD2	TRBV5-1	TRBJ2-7	TGCGCCAGCAGCTCCCGGGAGGTTTCCTCCTACGAGCAGTACTTC	CASSSREVSSYEQYF
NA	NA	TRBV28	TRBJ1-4	TGTGCCAGCAGTTTGGCCAGGGCAACCGTTTTT	CASSLARATVF
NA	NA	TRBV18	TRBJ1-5	TGTGCCACCGGCCGGCAGGCCAATCAGCCCCAGCATTTT	CATGRQANQPQHF
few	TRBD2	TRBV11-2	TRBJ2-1	TGTGCCAGCAGCTCCGAGCCGGGAGGAGGGAACAATGAGCAGTTCTTC	CASSSEPGGGNNEQFF
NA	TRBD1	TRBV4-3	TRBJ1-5	TGCGCCAGCAGCCAAGACACAGGGGGTCAGCCCCAGCATTTT	CASSQDTGGQPQHF
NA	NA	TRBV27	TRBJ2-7	TGTGCCAGCAGTTTAGACGGCTACGAGCAGTACTTC	CASSLDGYEQYF
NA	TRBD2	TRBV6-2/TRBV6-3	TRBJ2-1	TGTGCCAGCAGTTACTTCTGGACTAGCGGCCGGCAAGTTCCCTCCTACAATGAGCAGTTCTTC	CASSYFWTSGRQVPSYNEQFF
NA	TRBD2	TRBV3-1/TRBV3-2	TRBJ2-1	TGTGCCAGCAGGACGGGGACTAGCGGGGCTGAGCAGTTCTTC	CASRTGTSGAEQFF
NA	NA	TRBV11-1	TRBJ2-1	TGTGCCAGCAGCTTAGTTCTGGCACCCGAGCAGTTCTTC	CASSLVLAPEQFF
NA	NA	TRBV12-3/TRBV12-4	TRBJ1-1	TGTGCCAGCAGTTGGGAGATGAACACTGAAGCTTTCTTT	CASSWEMNTEAFF
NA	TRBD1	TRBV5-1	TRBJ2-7	TGCGCCAGCAGCCCTGACAGGGGGCTGGAGCAGTACTTC	CASSPDRGLEQYF
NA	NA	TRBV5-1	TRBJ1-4	TGCGCCAGCAGCCATCGTAGGGGGAATGAAAAACTGTTTTTT	CASSHRRGNEKLFF
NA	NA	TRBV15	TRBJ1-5	TGTGCCACCAGCAAGCAGGGAAGCTACGGCAATCAGCCCCAGCATTTT	CATSKQGSYGNQPQHF
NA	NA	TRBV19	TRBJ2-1	TGTGCCAGTTGTATGGGAAAGGGACCAGGGGCCAATGAGCAGTTCTTC	CASCMGKGPGANEQFF
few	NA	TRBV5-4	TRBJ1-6	TGTGCCAGCAGCTTGAGCAGCCGCTATAATTCACCCCTCCACTTT	CASSLSSRYNSPLHF
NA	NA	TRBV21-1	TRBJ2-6	NA	CASSPFSGVFGGGANVLTF
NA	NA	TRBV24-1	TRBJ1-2	TGTGCCACCAGTGATTTGTTCGGGGATGGCTACACCTTC	CATSDLFGDGYTF
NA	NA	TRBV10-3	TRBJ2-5	TGTGCCATCAGTGAGTTCCTAGTCTTGCAAGAGACCCAGTACTTC	CAISEFLVLQETQYF
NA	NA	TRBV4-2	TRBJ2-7	TGTGCCAGCAGCTTAGACCCCGGGACTCCCACCTACGAGCAGTACTTC	CASSLDPGTPTYEQYF
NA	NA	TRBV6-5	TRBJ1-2	TGTGCCAGCAGTTCGGATGCTGGCTATGGCTACACCTTC	CASSSDAGYGYTF
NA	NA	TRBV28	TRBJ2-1	TGTGCCAGCACCCGCACGAGTGAGCCAGAGGGGTTCTTC	CASTRTSEPEGFF